The clone carrying this TCR beta chain appeared a single time. What it binds is not known. This sample was taken from a study of cytomegalovirus exposure and HLA in healthy donors. Study-wide findings and caveats: Later on, analysis showed that most CMV-associated TCR beta chains appeared to be HLA-restricted. There were a few CMV-associated chains whose specificity for CMV antigens was confirmed in vitro. Cytomegalovirus-associated status was assigned to 164 TCR beta chains.

The study ran its PCR with 60 Vbeta and 13 Jbeta primers. Method: immunoSEQ multiplex PCR; TCRdb's copy keeps in-frame clones and lacks some. The table has 170,000 or so clones, under 85% seen once. The CDR3 totals 13 residues. Trimming cost V 2 bases and J 1 base, with 3 bases left between them. The germline V gene encodes CDR1 SGDLS and CDR2 YYNGEE. Healthy bone marrow donors supplied every sample. The receptor's source is a man between 18 and 29 years old in good health and CMV-seronegative. The V call is TRBV9, the J call TRBJ2-2; D not certain. Sample: PBMCs. The CDR3 loop is CASSVQNTGELFF. For the CDR3, the DNA is TGTGCCAGCAGCGTCCAGAACACCGGGGAGCTGTTTTTT.